The entry below describes one T cell receptor beta chain. Its antigen remains unidentified. In germline, CDR1 is SGHRS, CDR2 YFSETQ. The CDR3 totals 16 residues. V shed 4 bases, J shed 1 base, and the junction held 5 bases outside the gene matches. These data come from a study of shared clonotypes between healthy human individuals. General study points: Richness estimates generally favored naive over memory subsets. What rarefaction showed was incomplete sorted-subset sequencing despite large depth. Clonotypes not shared had lower generation probabilities than those common to all four donors.

Repertoires were generated with immunoSEQ multiplex PCR, while TCRdb's copy carries only in-frame clones and drops some. The top ten hold 0.5% to 0.65% of the sample, which has over 850,000 clones, approximately 80% seen once. The chain carries TRBV5-1 and TRBJ2-2, with TRBD1 identical over 9 bases. The clonotype originates from a man aged 18-30 years in good health. Some clones in this sample may be carry-over from other donors' samples. Sequences were obtained from memory CD4+ T cells from PBMCs. Subset denoted: CD45RA-negative fraction. The CDR3 DNA reads as TGCGCCAGCAGCCGTATGGGACAGGGGAACACCGGGGAGCTGTTTTTT. This encodes CASSRMGQGNTGELFF. The complete variable domain, with remaining parts taken from reference TRBV5-1 and TRBJ2-2, reads KAGVTQTPRYLIKTRGQQVTLSCSPISGHRSVSWYQQTPGQGLQFLFEYFSETQRNKGNFPGRFSGRQFSNSRSEMNVSTLELGDSALYLCASSRMGQGNTGELFFGEGSRLTVL.